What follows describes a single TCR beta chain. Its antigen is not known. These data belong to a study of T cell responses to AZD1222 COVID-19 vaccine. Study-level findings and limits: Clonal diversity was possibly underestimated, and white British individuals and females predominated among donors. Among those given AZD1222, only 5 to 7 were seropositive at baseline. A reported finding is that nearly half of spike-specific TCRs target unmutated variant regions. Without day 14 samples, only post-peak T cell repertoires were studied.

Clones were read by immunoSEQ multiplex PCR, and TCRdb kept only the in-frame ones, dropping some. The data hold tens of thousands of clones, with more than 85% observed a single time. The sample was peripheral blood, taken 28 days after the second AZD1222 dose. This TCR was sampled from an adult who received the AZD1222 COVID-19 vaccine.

The CDR3 bases are TGTGCCACCAGCGGGAAAGGGGGTCAATACGAGCAGTACTTC. As protein: CATSGKGGQYEQYF. This chain connects TRBV2 to TRBJ2-7; perhaps TRBD2 as D (7 bases). The CDR3 runs to 14 residues. CDR1 and CDR2 (germline): SNHLY, FYNNEI. Between the trimmed V and J ends, which lost 10 bases and 4 bases, there was a span of 20 bases.